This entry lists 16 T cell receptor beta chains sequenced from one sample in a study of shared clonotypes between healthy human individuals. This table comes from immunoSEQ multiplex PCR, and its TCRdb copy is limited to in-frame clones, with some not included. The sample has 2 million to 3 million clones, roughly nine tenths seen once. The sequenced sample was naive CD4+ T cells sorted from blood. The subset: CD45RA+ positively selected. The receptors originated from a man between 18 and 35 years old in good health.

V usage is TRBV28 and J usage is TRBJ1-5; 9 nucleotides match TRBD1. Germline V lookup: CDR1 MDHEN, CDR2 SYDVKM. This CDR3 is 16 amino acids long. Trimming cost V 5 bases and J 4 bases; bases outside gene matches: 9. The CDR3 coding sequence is TGTGCCAGCAGTCATCGGACAGGGGTCCAAAATCAGCCCCAGCATTTT. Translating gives CASSHRTGVQNQPQHF.

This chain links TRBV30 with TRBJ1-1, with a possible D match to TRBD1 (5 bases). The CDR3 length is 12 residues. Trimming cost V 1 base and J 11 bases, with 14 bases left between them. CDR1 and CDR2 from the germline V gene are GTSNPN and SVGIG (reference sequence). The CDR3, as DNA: TGTGCCTGGAGTGACATACAGGTCAGGGCTTTCTTT. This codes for CAWSDIQVRAFF.

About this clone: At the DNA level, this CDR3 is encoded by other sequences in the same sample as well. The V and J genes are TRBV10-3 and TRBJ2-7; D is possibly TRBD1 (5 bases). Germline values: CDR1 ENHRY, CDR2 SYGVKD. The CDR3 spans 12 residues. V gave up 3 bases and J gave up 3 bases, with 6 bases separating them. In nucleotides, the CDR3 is TGTGCCATCAGTGATCAGGGCTACGAGCAGTACTTC. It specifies CAISDQGYEQYF.

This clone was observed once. The CDR3 coding sequence is TGTGCCAGCAGCTTAGCCCATACCAATTCCTACAATGAGCAGTTCTTC. Amino acids: CASSLAHTNSYNEQFF. The V gene is TRBV7-2, the J gene TRBJ2-1, with D unresolved. Between the trimmed V and J ends, which lost 0 bases and 1 base, there was a span of 10 bases. Germline V gives CDR1 SGHTA, CDR2 FQGNSA. CDR3 length equals 16 residues.

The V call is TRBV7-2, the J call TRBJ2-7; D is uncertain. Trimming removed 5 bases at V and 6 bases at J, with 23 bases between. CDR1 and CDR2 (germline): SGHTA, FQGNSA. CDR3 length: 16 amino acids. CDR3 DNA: TGTGCCAGCAGCCCTCCGTTAGACTCCCGCCCCCTCGAGCAGTACTTC. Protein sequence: CASSPPLDSRPLEQYF.

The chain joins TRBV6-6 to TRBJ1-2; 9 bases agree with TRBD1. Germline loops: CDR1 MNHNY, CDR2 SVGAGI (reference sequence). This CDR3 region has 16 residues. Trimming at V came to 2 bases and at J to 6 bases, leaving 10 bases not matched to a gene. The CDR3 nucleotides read TGTGCCAGCAGTTACCCCTCCGGGGACAGGGTTAATGGCTACACCTTC. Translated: CASSYPSGDRVNGYTF.

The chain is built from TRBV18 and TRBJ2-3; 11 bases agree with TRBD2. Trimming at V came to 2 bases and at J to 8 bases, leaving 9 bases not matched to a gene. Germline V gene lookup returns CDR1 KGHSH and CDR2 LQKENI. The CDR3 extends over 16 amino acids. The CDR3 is CASSPIIAGGPGTQYF. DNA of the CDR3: TGTGCCAGCTCACCAATAATAGCGGGAGGGCCGGGTACGCAGTATTTT.

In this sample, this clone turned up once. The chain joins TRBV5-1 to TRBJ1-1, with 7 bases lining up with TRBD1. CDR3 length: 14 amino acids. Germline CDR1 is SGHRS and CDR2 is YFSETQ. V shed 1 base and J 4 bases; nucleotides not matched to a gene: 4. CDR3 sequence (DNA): TGCGCCAGCAGCTTGAAACAGGGGTCCACTGAAGCTTTCTTT. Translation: CASSLKQGSTEAFF.

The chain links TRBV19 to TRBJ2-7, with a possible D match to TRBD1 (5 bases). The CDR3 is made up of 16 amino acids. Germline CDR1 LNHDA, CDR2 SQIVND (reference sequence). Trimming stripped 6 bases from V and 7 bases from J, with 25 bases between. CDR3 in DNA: TGTGCCAGTAGAAAGTATAGTAGGGGCCTCACCTGGGAGCAGTACTTC. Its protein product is CASRKYSRGLTWEQYF.

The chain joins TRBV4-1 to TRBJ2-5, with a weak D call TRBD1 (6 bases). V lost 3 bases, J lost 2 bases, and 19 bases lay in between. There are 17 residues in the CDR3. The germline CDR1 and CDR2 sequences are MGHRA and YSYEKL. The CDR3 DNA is TGCGCCAGCAGCCAGAGGGGGTTCAGGGGTGGACAAGAGACCCAGTACTTC. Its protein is CASSQRGFRGGQETQYF.

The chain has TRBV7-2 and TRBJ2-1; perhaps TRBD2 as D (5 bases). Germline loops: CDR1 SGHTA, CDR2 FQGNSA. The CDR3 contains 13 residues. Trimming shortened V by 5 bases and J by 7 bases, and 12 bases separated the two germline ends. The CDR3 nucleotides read TGTGCCAGCAGCCTTTCCGGGGTAAATGAGCAGTTCTTC. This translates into CASSLSGVNEQFF.

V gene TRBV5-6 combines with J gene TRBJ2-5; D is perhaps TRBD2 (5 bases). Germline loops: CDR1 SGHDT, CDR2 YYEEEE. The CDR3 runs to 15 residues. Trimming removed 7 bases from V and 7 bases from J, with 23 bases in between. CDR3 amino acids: CASSSTRRGSGTQYF. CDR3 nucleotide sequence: TGTGCCAGCTCCTCTACTCGTCGCGGGTCGGGGACCCAGTACTTC.

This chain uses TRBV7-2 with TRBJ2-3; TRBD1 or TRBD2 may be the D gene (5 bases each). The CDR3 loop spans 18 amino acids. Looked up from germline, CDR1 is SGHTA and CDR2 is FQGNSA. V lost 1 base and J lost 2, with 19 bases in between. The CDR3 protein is CASSLVGGLAPATDTQYF. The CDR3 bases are TGTGCCAGCAGCTTAGTTGGGGGTTTGGCGCCAGCCACAGATACGCAGTATTTT.

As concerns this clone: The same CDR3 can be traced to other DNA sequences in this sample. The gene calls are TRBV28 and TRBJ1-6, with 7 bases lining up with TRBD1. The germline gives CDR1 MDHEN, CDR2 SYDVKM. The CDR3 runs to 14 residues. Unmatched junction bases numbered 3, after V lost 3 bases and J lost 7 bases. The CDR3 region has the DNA TGTGCCAGCAGTTTCGACAGGGCCAATTCACCCCTCCACTTT. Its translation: CASSFDRANSPLHF.

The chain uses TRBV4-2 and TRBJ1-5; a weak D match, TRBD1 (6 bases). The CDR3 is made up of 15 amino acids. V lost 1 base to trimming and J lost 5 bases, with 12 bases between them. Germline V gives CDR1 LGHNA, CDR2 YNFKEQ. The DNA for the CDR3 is TGTGCCAGCAGCCAAGGGACAGACAAAGATCAGCCCCAGCATTTT. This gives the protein CASSQGTDKDQPQHF.

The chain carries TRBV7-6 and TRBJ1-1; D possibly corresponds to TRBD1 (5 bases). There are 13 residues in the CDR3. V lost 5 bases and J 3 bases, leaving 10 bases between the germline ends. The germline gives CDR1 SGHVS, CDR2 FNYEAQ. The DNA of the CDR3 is TGTGCCAGCAGCCCGGGACGTTACACTGAAGCTTTCTTT. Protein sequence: CASSPGRYTEAFF.